The text below deals with one T cell receptor (beta chain). From the reads, TCRdb called clonotypes with MiXCR, one entry per CDR3 protein. The sample consists of 300,000 to 450,000 distinct CDR3 sequences, around a sixth of them appearing once. These data are taken from a study of T cell repertoires in cytomegalovirus infection. CDR1 SGHVS and CDR2 FNYEAQ come from the germline V gene. Trimming took 5 bases from V and 2 from J; bases not matched to a gene: 20. The CDR3 extends over 21 amino acids. The clonotype was recovered from a human donor in good health (CMV status not recorded). Some clones in this sample may be carry-over from other donors' samples. V and J are TRBV7-6 and TRBJ2-3, with 12 bases that match TRBD2. The specimen was PBMCs. CDR3 protein: CASSPIIGASGRASLTDTQYF. The CDR3 bases are TGTGCCAGCAGCCCAATTATCGGGGCTAGCGGGAGGGCTTCCCTCACAGATACGCAGTATTTT.